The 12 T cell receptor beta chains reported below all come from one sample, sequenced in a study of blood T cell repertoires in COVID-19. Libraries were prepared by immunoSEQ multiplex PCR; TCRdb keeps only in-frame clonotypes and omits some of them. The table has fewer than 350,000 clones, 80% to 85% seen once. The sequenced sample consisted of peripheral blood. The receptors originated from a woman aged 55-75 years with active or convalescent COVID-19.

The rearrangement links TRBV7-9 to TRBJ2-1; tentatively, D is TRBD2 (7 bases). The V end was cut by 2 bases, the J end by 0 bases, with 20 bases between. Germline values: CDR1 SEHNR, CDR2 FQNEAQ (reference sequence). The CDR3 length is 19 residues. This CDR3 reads CASSLRGGGGPSSYNEQFF. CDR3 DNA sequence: TGTGCCAGCAGCTTAAGAGGCGGCGGGGGCCCAAGCTCCTACAATGAGCAGTTCTTC.

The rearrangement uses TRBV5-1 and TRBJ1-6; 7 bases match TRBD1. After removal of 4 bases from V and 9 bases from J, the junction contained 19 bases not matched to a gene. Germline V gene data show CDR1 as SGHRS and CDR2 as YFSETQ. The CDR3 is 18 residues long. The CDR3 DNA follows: TGCGCCAGCAGCCTGGAGAGTACGACAGGGCTCATCGGTTCACCCCTCCACTTT. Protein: CASSLESTTGLIGSPLHF.

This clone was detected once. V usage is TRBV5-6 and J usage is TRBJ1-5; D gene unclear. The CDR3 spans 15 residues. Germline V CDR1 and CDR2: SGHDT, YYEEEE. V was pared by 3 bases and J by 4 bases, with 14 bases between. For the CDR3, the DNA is TGTGCCAGCAGCTGGGCTGGGAGTACTAATCAGCCCCAGCATTTT. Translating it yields CASSWAGSTNQPQHF.

CDR3 protein: CASSDSYAGGTDTQYF. CDR3 nucleotide sequence: TGCGCCAGCAGTGACTCCTACGCGGGGGGCACAGATACGCAGTATTTT. The J gene is TRBJ2-3, the V gene TRBV10-1; 7 bases map to TRBD2. The CDR3 has 16 amino acids. Looked up from germline, CDR1 is WNHNN and CDR2 is SYGVQD (reference sequence). J lost 1 base, V lost 3 bases, and 7 bases had no gene match.

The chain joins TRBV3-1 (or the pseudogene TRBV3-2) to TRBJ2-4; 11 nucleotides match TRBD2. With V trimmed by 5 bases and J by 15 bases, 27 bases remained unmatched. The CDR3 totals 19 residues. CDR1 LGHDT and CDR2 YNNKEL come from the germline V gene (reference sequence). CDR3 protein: CASSSGLAEPPREGSRRYF. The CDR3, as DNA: TGTGCCAGCAGCTCGGGACTAGCGGAACCCCCCCGAGAGGGTTCAAGGAGGTACTTC.

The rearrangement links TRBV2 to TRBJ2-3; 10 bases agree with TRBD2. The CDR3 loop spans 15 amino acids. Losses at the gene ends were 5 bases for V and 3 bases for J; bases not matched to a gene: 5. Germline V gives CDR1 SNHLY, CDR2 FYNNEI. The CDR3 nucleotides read TGTGCCAGCAGTTCTAGCGGGGGAACGACAGATACGCAGTATTTT. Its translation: CASSSSGGTTDTQYF. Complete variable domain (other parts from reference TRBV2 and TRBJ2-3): EPEVTQTPSHQVTQMGQEVILRCVPISNHLYFYWYRQILGQKVEFLVSFYNNEISEKSEIFDDQFSVERPDGSNFTLKIRSTKLEDSAMYFCASSSSGGTTDTQYFGPGTRLTVL.

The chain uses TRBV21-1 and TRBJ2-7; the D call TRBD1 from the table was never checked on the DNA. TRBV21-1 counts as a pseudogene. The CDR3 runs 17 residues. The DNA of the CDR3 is TGTGCCAGCAGCACCAACGCGGGACAGAGGGACCCCTACGAGCAGTACTTC. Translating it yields CASSTNAGQRDPYEQYF.

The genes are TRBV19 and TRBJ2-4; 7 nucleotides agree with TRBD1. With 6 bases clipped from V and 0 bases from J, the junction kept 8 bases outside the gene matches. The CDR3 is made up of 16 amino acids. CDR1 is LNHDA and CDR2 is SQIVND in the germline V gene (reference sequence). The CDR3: CASSYDREIAKNIQYF. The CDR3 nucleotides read TGTGCCAGTAGCTATGACAGGGAGATAGCCAAAAACATTCAGTACTTC.

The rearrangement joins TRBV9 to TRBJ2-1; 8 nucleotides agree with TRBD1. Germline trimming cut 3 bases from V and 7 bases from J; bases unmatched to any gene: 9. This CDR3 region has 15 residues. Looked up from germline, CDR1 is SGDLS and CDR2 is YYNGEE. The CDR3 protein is CASSEEGQAANEQFF. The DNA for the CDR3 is TGTGCCAGCAGCGAGGAGGGACAGGCTGCTAATGAGCAGTTCTTC. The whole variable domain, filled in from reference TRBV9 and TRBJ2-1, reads DSGVTQTPKHLITATGQRVTLRCSPRSGDLSVYWYQQSLDQGLQFLIQYYNGEERAKGNILERFSAQQFPDLHSELNLSSLELGDSALYFCASSEEGQAANEQFFGPGTRLTVL.

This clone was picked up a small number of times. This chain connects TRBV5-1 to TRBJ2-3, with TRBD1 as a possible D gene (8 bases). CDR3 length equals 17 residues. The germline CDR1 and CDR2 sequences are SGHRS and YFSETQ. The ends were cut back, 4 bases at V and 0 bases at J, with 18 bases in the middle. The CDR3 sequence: CASSPRTGGGSTDTQYF. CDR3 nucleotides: TGCGCCAGCAGCCCCAGAACAGGGGGGGGAAGCACAGATACGCAGTATTTT.

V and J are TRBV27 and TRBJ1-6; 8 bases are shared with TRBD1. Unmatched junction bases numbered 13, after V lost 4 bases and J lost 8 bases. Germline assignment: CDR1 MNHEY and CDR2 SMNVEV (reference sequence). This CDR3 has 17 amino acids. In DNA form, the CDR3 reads TGTGCCAGCAGTTCGACAGGGGCTTACGAAGGATATTCACCCCTCCACTTT. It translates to CASSSTGAYEGYSPLHF.

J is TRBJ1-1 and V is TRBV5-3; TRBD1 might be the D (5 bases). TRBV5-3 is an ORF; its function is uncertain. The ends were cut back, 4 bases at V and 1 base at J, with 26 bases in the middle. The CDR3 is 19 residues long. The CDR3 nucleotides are TGTGCCAGAAGCCCGGAGACTAGAAGGGGAACCACCCAGAACACTGAAGCTTTCTTT. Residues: CARSPETRRGTTQNTEAFF.